The source of this TCR beta chain is a study of cytomegalovirus exposure and HLA in healthy donors. Study-wide background: Membership in the Caucasian-associated ancestry cluster was found for 81% of approximately 430 genotyped donors.

Amplification used 60 Vbeta primers and 13 Jbeta primers. Profiled with immunoSEQ multiplex PCR; TCRdb holds only in-frame clones, not every one. The sample consists of 120,000 to 150,000 clones, 82% of them appearing once. CDR1 and CDR2 from the germline V gene are SGHTA and FQGTGA. The CDR3 covers 13 residues. Unmatched junction bases numbered 6, after V lost 5 bases and J lost 7 bases. General observations from the study: The authors later linked a missense DCLRE1C variant to TCR beta V- and J-gene trimming. The productive fraction for most TCR beta V segments was about 90% or about 30% in an earlier analysis.

As to this clone: Its antigen is not identified.

Sequenced material: PBMCs. V usage is TRBV7-3 and J usage is TRBJ2-7, with 9 bases identical to TRBD1. This sequence originates from a male donor in good health and CMV-seronegative. In DNA, the CDR3 is TGTGCCAGCAGCCGAGACAGGGGGGGGGAGCAGTACTTC. It codes for CASSRDRGGEQYF.